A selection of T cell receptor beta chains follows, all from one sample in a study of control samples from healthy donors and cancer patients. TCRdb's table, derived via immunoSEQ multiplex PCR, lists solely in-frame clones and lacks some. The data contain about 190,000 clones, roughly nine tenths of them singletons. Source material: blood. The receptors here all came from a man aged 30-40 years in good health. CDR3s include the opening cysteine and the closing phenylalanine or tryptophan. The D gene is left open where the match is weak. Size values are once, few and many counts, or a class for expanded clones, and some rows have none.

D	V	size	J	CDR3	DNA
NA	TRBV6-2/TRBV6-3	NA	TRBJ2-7	CASSYGRTSYEQYF	TGTGCCAGCAGTTATGGCAGAACCTCTTACGAGCAGTACTTC
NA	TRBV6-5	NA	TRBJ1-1	CASSSADGRMNTEAFF	TGTGCCAGCAGTTCTGCGGACGGCCGTATGAACACTGAAGCTTTCTTT
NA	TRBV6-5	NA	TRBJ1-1	CASRVGQQNTEAFF	TGTGCCAGCAGGGTAGGACAGCAGAACACTGAAGCTTTCTTT
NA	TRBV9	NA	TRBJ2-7	CASSAEPYEYF	TGTGCCAGCAGCGCGGAACCTTACGAGTACTTC
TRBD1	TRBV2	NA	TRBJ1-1	CASRQGIVEAFF	TGTGCCAGCAGACAGGGGATCGTTGAAGCTTTCTTT
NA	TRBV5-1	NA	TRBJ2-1	CASSPVSRGASNEQFF	TGCGCCAGCAGCCCCGTTTCAAGGGGCGCTTCCAATGAGCAGTTCTTC
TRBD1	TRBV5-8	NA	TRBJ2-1	CASSSQGAPYNEQFF	TGTGCCAGCAGCTCGCAGGGGGCGCCCTACAATGAGCAGTTCTTC
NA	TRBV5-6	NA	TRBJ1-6	CASSLVGALSDSPLHF	TGTGCCAGCAGCTTGGTAGGGGCCCTATCGGATTCACCCCTCCACTTT
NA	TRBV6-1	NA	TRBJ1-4	CASSEGSAANEKLFF	TGTGCCAGCAGTGAGGGTAGCGCGGCTAATGAAAAACTGTTTTTT
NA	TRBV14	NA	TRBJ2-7	CASSPSLNSYEQYF	TGTGCCAGCAGTCCTTCTTTGAACTCCTACGAGCAGTACTTC
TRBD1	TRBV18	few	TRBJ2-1	CASSPRTGRYNEQFF	TGTGCCAGCTCACCCCGGACAGGGCGCTACAATGAGCAGTTCTTC
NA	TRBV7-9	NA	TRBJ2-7	CASSSSGSSRYEQYF	TGTGCCAGCAGCTCCTCCGGGTCTAGTCGGTACGAGCAGTACTTC
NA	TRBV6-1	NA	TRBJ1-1	CASSGLWGAMNTEAFF	TGTGCCAGCAGTGGGCTCTGGGGGGCCATGAACACTGAAGCTTTCTTT
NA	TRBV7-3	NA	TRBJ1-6	CASRQSPDYNSPLHF	TGTGCCAGCAGACAAAGCCCCGACTATAATTCACCCCTCCACTTT
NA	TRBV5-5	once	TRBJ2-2	CASSSYRASQNTGELFF	TGTGCCAGCAGCTCGTACAGGGCTTCTCAGAACACCGGGGAGCTGTTTTTT
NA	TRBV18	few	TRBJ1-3	CASSPPSLLSGNTIYF	TGTGCCAGCTCACCACCCAGTCTCCTCTCTGGAAACACCATATATTTT
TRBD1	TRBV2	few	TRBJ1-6	CASSSTGKYNSPLHF	TGTGCCAGCAGTTCGACAGGGAAATATAATTCACCCCTCCACTTT
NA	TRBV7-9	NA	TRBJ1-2	CASSSRGLYGYTF	TGTGCCAGCAGTAGCCGGGGGCTTTATGGCTACACCTTC
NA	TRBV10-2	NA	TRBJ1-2	CASSESRGGGYTF	TGCGCCAGCAGTGAGTCGAGGGGGGGCGGCTACACCTTC
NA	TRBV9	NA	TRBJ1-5	CASSPEGEINQPQHF	TGTGCCAGCAGCCCCGAGGGGGAAATCAATCAGCCCCAGCATTTT
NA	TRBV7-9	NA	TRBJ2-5	CASSLAWIATQETQYF	TGTGCCAGCAGCTTAGCGTGGATCGCCACGCAAGAGACCCAGTACTTC
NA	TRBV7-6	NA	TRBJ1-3	CASSPGNTIYF	TGTGCCAGCAGCCCCGGAAACACCATATATTTT
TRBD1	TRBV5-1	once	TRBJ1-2	CASSPKVPGQGTYGYTF	TGCGCCAGCAGCCCGAAAGTCCCGGGACAGGGAACCTATGGCTACACCTTC
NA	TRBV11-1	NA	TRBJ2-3	CASKPDRGATDTQYF	TGTGCCAGCAAACCAGATAGGGGGGCCACAGATACGCAGTATTTT
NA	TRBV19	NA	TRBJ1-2	CASSFRQANYGYTF	TGTGCCAGTAGTTTCCGACAGGCCAACTATGGCTACACCTTC
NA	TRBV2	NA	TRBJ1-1	CASSYRATGNTEAFF	TGTGCCAGCAGCTACAGGGCTACCGGGAACACTGAAGCTTTCTTT
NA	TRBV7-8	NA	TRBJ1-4	CASSLPGRSNEKLFF	TGTGCCAGCAGCTTACCGGGACGGAGTAATGAAAAACTGTTTTTT
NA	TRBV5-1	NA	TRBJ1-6	CASSRAGNNSPLHF	TGCGCCAGCAGCAGGGCCGGGAATAATTCACCCCTCCACTTT
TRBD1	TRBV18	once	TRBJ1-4	CASSPQRTGATNEKLFF	TGTGCCAGCTCACCACAGAGAACAGGGGCAACTAATGAAAAACTGTTTTTT
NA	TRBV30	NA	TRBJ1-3	CAWSVNIGNTIYF	TGTGCCTGGAGTGTCAATATTGGAAACACCATATATTTT
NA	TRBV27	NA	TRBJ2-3	CASSLTGIGTDTQYF	TGTGCCAGCAGTTTGACAGGTATCGGCACAGATACGCAGTATTTT
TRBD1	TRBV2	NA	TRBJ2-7	CASREAGGYLHEQYF	TGTGCCAGCAGAGAAGCAGGGGGCTATCTCCACGAGCAGTACTTC
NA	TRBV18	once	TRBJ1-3	CASSLSPALAGNTIYF	TGTGCCAGCTCACTCTCTCCGGCTTTAGCTGGAAACACCATATATTTT
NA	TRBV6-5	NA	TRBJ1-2	CASSPGYGYTF	TGTGCCAGCAGTCCAGGGTATGGCTACACCTTC
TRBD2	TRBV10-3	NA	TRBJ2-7	CAISWGGAYEQYF	TGTGCCATCAGTTGGGGGGGGGCCTACGAGCAGTACTTC
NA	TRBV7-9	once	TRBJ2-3	CASSLDRSTDTQYF	TGTGCCAGCAGCTTAGACAGAAGCACAGATACGCAGTATTTT
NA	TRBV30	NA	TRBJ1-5	CAWSTGHNQPQHF	TGTGCCTGGAGCACAGGGCACAATCAGCCCCAGCATTTT
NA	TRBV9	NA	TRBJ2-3	CASSPGLGTDTQYF	TGTGCCAGCAGCCCCGGACTGGGCACAGATACGCAGTATTTT
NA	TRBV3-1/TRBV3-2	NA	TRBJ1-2	CASSQLQGTYGYTF	TGTGCCAGCAGCCAACTACAGGGAACCTATGGCTACACCTTC
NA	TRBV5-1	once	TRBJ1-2	CASSLTPEANYGYTF	TGCGCCAGCAGCTTGACACCCGAAGCTAACTATGGCTACACCTTC
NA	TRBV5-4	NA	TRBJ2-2	CASSLEGMGPGELFF	TGTGCCAGCAGCTTGGAGGGCATGGGTCCCGGGGAGCTGTTTTTT
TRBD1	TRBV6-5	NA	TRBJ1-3	CASADRDVGNTIYF	TGTGCCAGCGCGGACAGGGATGTTGGAAACACCATATATTTT
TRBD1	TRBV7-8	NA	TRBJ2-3	CASSLALQGAIEDTQYF	TGTGCCAGCAGCTTAGCGCTCCAGGGGGCGATAGAAGATACGCAGTATTTT
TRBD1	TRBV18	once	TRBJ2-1	CASSLTGKMAEQFF	TGTGCCAGCTCGCTGACAGGGAAGATGGCTGAGCAGTTCTTC
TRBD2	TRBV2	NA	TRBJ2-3	CASRARTSWKVGTQYF	TGTGCCAGCAGAGCCCGGACTAGTTGGAAGGTTGGTACGCAGTATTTT
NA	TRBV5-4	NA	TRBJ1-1	CASSLGVGPAFF	TGTGCCAGCAGCTTGGGGGTAGGGCCAGCTTTCTTT
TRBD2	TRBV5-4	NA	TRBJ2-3	CASSLEASGVIDTQYF	TGTGCCAGCAGCTTGGAGGCTAGCGGGGTCATAGATACGCAGTATTTT
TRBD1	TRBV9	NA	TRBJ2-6	CASSAGTGYSGANVLTF	TGTGCCAGCAGCGCCGGGACAGGGTACTCTGGGGCCAACGTCCTGACTTTC
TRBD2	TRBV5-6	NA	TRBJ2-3	CASSLVGSGWDTQYF	TGTGCCAGCAGCTTGGTTGGTAGCGGGTGGGATACGCAGTATTTT
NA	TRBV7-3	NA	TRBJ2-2	CASSSGTGELFF	TGTGCCAGCAGCTCAGGTACCGGGGAGCTGTTTTTT
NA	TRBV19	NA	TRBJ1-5	CASSIDPSFNQPQHF	TGTGCCAGTAGTATAGATCCGAGCTTTAATCAGCCCCAGCATTTT
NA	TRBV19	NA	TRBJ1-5	CASSTTQGSNQPQHF	TGTGCCAGTAGTACCACCCAGGGCAGCAATCAGCCCCAGCATTTT
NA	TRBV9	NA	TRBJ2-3	CASSEYTGAVDTQYF	TGTGCCAGCAGCGAATATACTGGGGCCGTGGATACGCAGTATTTT
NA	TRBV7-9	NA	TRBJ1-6	CAVAKGNNSPLHF	TGTGCCGTAGCCAAGGGGAATAATTCACCCCTCCACTTT
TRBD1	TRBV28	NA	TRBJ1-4	CASSFGTGVEKLFF	TGTGCCAGCAGTTTTGGGACAGGGGTTGAAAAACTGTTTTTT